The entry below gives a single T cell receptor (beta chain) sequence along with its context. Antigen unknown. No donor was unhealthy or non-Caucasian. This entry comes from a study of identical twins. TCRdb re-called the 5' RACE reads with MiXCR, one entry per CDR3 protein. The sample shows hundreds of thousands of distinct CDR3 sequences, around an eighth of them seen only once. Points from the study as a whole: Clonotypes of the beta chain that were abundant in cord blood carried fewer insertions (memory repertoires showed none). Conclusions were drawn cross-sectionally by statistical analysis, without following the same donors.

The same specimen was also included in a second study, on yellow fever vaccine responses in identical twins.

What was sequenced was PBMCs. The receptor comes from a young woman in good health.

The CDR3 sequence is CASSQVTGDPYEQYF. In DNA form, the CDR3 reads TGCGCCAGCAGCCAAGTGACAGGGGATCCCTACGAGCAGTACTTC. The chain employs TRBV4-1 and TRBJ2-7, with 8 bases lining up with TRBD1. The V and J ends lost 1 base and 2 bases, in that order; junction bases with no gene match: 4. The germline V gene has CDR1 MGHRA and CDR2 YSYEKL. The CDR3 loop spans 15 amino acids.